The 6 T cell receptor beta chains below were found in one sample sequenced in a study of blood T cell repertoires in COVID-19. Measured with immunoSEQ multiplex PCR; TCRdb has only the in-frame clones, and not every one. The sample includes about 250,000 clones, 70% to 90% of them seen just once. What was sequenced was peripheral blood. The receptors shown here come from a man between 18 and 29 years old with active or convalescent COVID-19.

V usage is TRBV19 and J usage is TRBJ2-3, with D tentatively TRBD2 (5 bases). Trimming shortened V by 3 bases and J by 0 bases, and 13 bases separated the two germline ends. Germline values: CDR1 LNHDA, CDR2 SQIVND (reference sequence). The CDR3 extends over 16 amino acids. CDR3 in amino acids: CASSIWTPMSTDTQYF. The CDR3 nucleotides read TGTGCCAGTAGTATCTGGACTCCGATGAGCACAGATACGCAGTATTTT.

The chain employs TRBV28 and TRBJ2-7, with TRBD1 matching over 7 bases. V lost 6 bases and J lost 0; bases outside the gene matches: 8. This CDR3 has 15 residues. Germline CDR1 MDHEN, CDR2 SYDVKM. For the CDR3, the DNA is TGTGCCAGCAGGGAAGGGGGCTGGGACTCCTACGAGCAGTACTTC. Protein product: CASREGGWDSYEQYF. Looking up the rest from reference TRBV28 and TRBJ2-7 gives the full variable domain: DVKVTQSSRYLVKRTGEKVFLECVQDMDHENMFWYRQDPGLGLRLIYFSYDVKMKEKGDIPEGYSVSREKKERFSLILESASTNQTSMYLCASREGGWDSYEQYFGPGTRLTVT.

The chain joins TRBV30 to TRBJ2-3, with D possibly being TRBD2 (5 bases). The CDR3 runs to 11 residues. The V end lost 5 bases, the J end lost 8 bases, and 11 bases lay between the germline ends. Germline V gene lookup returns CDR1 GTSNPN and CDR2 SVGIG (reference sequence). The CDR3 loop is CAWADFGTQYF. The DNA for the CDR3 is TGTGCCTGGGCGGACTTCGGTACGCAGTATTTT.

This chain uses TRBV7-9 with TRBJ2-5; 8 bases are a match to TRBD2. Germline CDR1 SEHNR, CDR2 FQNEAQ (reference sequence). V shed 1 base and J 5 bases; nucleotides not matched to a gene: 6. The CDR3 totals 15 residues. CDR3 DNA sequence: TGTGCCAGCAGCTTAGAAGCGGGGGAATTGGAGACCCAGTACTTC. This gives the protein CASSLEAGELETQYF.

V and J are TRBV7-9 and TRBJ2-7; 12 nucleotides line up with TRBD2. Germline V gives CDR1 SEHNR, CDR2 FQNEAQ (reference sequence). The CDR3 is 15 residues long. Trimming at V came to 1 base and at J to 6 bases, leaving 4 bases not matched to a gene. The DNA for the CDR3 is TGTGCCAGCAGCTTAGATCTAGCGGGAGGGGCCGAGCAGTACTTC. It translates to CASSLDLAGGAEQYF.

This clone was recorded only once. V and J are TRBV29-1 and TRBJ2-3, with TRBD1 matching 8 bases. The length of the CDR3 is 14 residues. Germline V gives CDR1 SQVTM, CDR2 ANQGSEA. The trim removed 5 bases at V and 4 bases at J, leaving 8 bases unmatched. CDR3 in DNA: TGCAGCGTTCAAGCCCGGACAGGGTCAGATACGCAGTATTTT. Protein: CSVQARTGSDTQYF.